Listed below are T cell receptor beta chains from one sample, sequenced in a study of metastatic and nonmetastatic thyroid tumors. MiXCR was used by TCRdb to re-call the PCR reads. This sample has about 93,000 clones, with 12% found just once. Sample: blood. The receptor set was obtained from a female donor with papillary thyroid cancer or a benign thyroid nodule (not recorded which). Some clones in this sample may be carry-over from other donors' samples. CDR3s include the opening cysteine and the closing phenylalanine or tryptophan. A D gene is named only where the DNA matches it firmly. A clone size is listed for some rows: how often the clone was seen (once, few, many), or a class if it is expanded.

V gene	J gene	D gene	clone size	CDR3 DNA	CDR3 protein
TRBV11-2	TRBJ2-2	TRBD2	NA	TGTGCCGGCAGCTTTCCGGCCGCCCAGGGAGGGAACACCGGGGAGATGTTTTTT	CAGSFPAAQGGNTGEMFF
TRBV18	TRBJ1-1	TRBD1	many	TGTGCCAGCTCACCAAGGGACAGGGCGAACACTGAAGCTTTCTTT	CASSPRDRANTEAFF
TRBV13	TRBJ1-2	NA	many	TGTGCCAGCAGCTCGACAGGTTCCTATGGCTACACCTTC	CASSSTGSYGYTF
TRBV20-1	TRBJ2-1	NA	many	TGCAGTGCTAGCCAGGGAGTGGGTCTGAGGGGTTGGCAGTTCTTC	CSASQGVGLRGWQFF
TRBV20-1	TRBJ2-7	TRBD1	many	TGCAGTGCCAGACAGGGACCCTACGAGCAGTACTTC	CSARQGPYEQYF
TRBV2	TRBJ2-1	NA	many	TGTGCCAGCAATCCCGTCGGGCGGAGAGAGCAGTTCTTC	CASNPVGRREQFF
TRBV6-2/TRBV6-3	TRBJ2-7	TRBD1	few	TGTGCCAGCAGATCGGACAGGAGGACTCTAGTTCAGTACTTC	CASRSDRRTLVQYF
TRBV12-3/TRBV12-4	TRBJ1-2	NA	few	TGTACCAGCAGCAAGGATTATGGCTACACCTTC	CTSSKDYGYTF
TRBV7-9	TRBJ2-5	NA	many	TGTGCCAGCACTATTGGGGACCAAGAGACCCAGTACTTC	CASTIGDQETQYF
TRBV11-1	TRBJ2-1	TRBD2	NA	TGTGCCAGCAGCTTATGGACTAGCGGGCTCAATGAGCAGTTCTTC	CASSLWTSGLNEQFF
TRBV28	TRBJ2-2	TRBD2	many	TGTGCCAGCAAGCGGGGAGGGGTTACCGGGGAGCTGTTTTTT	CASKRGGVTGELFF
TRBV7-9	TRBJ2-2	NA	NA	TGTGCCAGCAGCTTCGGGGAAGTGGAGTCCGGTGAGCTGTTTTTT	CASSFGEVESGELFF
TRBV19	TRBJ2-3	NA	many	TGTGCCAGTAGTATCACGGGGGACACAGATACGCAGTATTTT	CASSITGDTDTQYF
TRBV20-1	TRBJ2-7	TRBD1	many	TGCAGTGCTCGCGCCCCGGGACAGTCCCCCTACGAGCAGTACTTC	CSARAPGQSPYEQYF
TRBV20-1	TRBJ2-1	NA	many	TGCAGTGCTACCCCCGGACTATACTCCTACAATGAGCAGTTCTTC	CSATPGLYSYNEQFF
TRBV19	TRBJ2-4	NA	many	TGTGCCAGTAGTATGGAGGGGCGCTTGGAAAACATTCAGTACTTC	CASSMEGRLENIQYF
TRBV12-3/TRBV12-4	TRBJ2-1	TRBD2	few	TGTGCCAGCACCCATTGGGGTAGCGGGAGGGGGTCCTACAATGAGCAGTTCTTC	CASTHWGSGRGSYNEQFF
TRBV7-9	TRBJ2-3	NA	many	TGTGCCAGCAGCTTAGGGACTAACACAGATACGCAGTATTTT	CASSLGTNTDTQYF
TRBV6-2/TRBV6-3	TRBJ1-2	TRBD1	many	TGTGCCAGCAGTGACCCGGAGGGGGCGCGTAATGGCTACACCTTC	CASSDPEGARNGYTF
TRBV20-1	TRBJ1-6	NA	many	TGCAGTGCAGAGGTTCGACACCAAAATAATTCACCCCTCCACTTT	CSAEVRHQNNSPLHF
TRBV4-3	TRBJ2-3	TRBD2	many	TGCGCCAGCAGCCAAGCGGGACTAGCGGGAGATACGCAGTATTTT	CASSQAGLAGDTQYF
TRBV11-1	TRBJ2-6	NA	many	TGTGCCAGCAGCCTACCGTCGGGCAGGGGCGGGGCCAACGTCCTGACTTTC	CASSLPSGRGGANVLTF
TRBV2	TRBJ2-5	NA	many	TGTGCCAGCAAGCTTGAAGAGACCCAGTACTTC	CASKLEETQYF
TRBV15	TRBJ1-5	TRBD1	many	TGTGCCACCAGCAGAGGAATAGGACAGGGGATCAATCAGCCCCAGCATTTT	CATSRGIGQGINQPQHF
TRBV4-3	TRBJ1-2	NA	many	TGCGCCAGCAGCCAAGACAGGAATACTGGGCGGAGGAACACCTTC	CASSQDRNTGRRNTF
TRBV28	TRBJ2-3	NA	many	TGTGCCAGCAGCGAGGGAAGGTTACTGGATACGCAGTATTTT	CASSEGRLLDTQYF
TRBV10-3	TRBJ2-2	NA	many	TGTGCCATCAGTGACAAAGGACGCGGAGGGGAGCTGTTTTTT	CAISDKGRGGELFF
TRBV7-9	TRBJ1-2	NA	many	TGTGCCAGCAGCGAGGGAATAGATGGCTACACCTTC	CASSEGIDGYTF
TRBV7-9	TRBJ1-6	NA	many	TGTGCCAGCAGCAGCGACATGAATTATAATTCACCCCTCCACTTT	CASSSDMNYNSPLHF
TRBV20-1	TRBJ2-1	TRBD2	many	TGCAGTGCTAGTGGACTAGCGGGGGATTACAATGAGCAGTTCTTC	CSASGLAGDYNEQFF
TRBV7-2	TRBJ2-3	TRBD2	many	TGTGCCAGCAGCTTTAAAGCGGGAGGGGGGGCAGATACGCAGTATTTT	CASSFKAGGGADTQYF
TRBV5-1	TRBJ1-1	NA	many	TGCGCCAGCAGCGGACTTACAGGGAACACTGAAGCTTTCTTT	CASSGLTGNTEAFF
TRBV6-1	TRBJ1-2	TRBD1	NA	TGTGCCAGCAGTGAAGATAGGGGGCTGGGCTATGGCTACACCTTC	CASSEDRGLGYGYTF
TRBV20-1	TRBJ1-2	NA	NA	TGCAGTGCTAGTGGATGGGGGGGAGGCTACACCTTC	CSASGWGGGYTF
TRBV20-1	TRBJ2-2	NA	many	TGCAGTGCTAGAGATCGTAACAGGGACTACACCGGGGAGCTGTTTTTT	CSARDRNRDYTGELFF
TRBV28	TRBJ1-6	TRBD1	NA	TGTGCCAGCACAGGGACAGGGATCTCTTCCCTCCACTTT	CASTGTGISSLHF
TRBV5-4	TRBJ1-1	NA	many	TGTGCCAGCAGCTTGCAGGGGCCGTACACTGAAGCTTTCTTT	CASSLQGPYTEAFF
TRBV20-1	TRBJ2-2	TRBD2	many	TGCAGTGCTAGAGAGGGAAGCGGGAGGGGGGGGACCGGGGAGCTGTTTTTT	CSAREGSGRGGTGELFF
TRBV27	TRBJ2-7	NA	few	TGTGCCAGCAGTGAAAAGAGCGGAGGGGGGGCCTCCTACGAGCAGTACTTC	CASSEKSGGGASYEQYF
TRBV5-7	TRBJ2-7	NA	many	TGTGCCAGCACCTGGATATCTGGAGACAGGAGCTCCTACGAGCAGTACTTC	CASTWISGDRSSYEQYF
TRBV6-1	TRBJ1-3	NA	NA	TGTGCCAGCATTAGGGGCCGGGGACCTTTAGACACCATATATTTT	CASIRGRGPLDTIYF
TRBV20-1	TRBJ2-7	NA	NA	TGCAGTGCTGTGCCCTCGGGATTAGGGTCCCACGAGCAGTACTTC	CSAVPSGLGSHEQYF
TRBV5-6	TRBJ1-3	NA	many	TGTGCCAGCAGCTTGACAGGACGCTCTGGAAACACCATATATTTT	CASSLTGRSGNTIYF
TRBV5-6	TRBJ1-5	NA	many	TGTGCCAGCAGCTTCGGGGGTTTGGGGCATCAGCCCCAGCATTTT	CASSFGGLGHQPQHF
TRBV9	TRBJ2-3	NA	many	TGTGCCAGCAGCGTAGACGGGACGACAGATACGCAGTATTTT	CASSVDGTTDTQYF
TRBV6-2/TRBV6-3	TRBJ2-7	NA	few	TGTGCCAGCAGTTACCCGAGGACGTATATCTCCTACGAGCAGTACTTC	CASSYPRTYISYEQYF
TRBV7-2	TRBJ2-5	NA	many	TGTGCCAGCAGCTTTCCCGCCGGGCTCCGGGTGGCAGAGACCCAGTACTTC	CASSFPAGLRVAETQYF
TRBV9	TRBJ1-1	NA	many	TGTGCCAGCAGCGTTGAGGGTATCGGGGTTCGTACTGAAGCTTTCTTT	CASSVEGIGVRTEAFF
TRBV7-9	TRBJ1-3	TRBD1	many	TGTGCCAGCAGCGTGGACAGGGGTCACAGAGGAAACACCATATATTTT	CASSVDRGHRGNTIYF
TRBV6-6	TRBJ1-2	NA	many	TGTGCCAGCAGTTACTCCTTGGGGGGGAGAGGAGGCTACACCTTC	CASSYSLGGRGGYTF